The 27 T cell receptor beta chains below all came from one sample that was sequenced in a study of human T cells and chemical hapten exposure. One entry per CDR3 protein, called by TCRdb with MiXCR from the RACE reads. Among around 350,000 distinct CDR3 sequences, over 5% were seen once, and the ten largest hold about 8.2%. Indicated time point: pre-sensitization, week 0. Treatment of the sample: therapeutic diphenylcyclopropenone sensitization with weekly scalp DPC. The sequences come from whole blood, collected in connection with sensitization to the hapten diphenylcyclopropenone (DPC). The receptors here all came from a young woman with alopecia areata. Some clones in this sample may be carry-over from other donors' samples.

This clonotype was detected only a few times. The chain couples TRBV6-6 to TRBJ2-7, with D tentatively TRBD2 (6 bases). CDR3 size: 11 residues. With 8 bases removed from V and 4 bases from J, the gap between germline ends came to 9 bases. The germline CDR1 and CDR2 sequences are MNHNY and SVGAGI (reference sequence). The CDR3 sequence is CASAGLYEQYF. DNA of the CDR3: TGTGCCAGCGCGGGACTGTACGAGCAGTACTTC.

This clonotype was found a few times. The chain is built from TRBV12-3 or TRBV12-4 and TRBJ2-2, with a possible D match to TRBD1 (6 bases). The CDR3 runs to 15 residues. V was shortened by 3 bases and J by 3 bases, with 11 bases between the two germline ends. CDR3 nucleotides: TGTGCCAGCAGTTTGTACAGGGCCGACACCGGGGAGCTGTTTTTT. It yields the protein CASSLYRADTGELFF.

This clonotype was picked up many times. The chain uses TRBV20-1 and TRBJ1-6; TRBD1 matches 9 bases. This CDR3 is built from 16 residues. The V gene end was trimmed by 0 bases and the J gene end by 3 bases; junction bases not matched to a gene: 3. Looked up from germline, CDR1 is DFQATT and CDR2 is SNEGSKA (reference sequence). The CDR3 DNA follows: TGCAGTGCTAGAGACGGACAGGGGTTCTATAATTCACCCCTCCACTTT. It specifies CSARDGQGFYNSPLHF.

The table lists this clonotype with a few counts. This sequence joins TRBV15 and TRBJ2-3; D may match TRBD1 or TRBD2 (5 bases each). CDR1 LNHNV and CDR2 YYDKDF come from the germline V gene (reference sequence). V dropped 6 bases and J dropped 0 bases, with 10 bases sitting between them. This CDR3 is 14 amino acids long. CDR3: CATSGGRSTDTQYF. The DNA for the CDR3 is TGTGCCACCAGTGGGGGTAGAAGCACAGATACGCAGTATTTT. The full variable domain, in which reference TRBV15 and TRBJ2-3 provide the parts outside the CDR3, is DAMVIQNPRYQVTQFGKPVTLSCSQTLNHNVMYWYQQKSSQAPKLLFHYYDKDFNNEADTPDNFQSRRPNTSFCFLDIRSPGLGDTAMYLCATSGGRSTDTQYFGPGTRLTVL.

In its sample, this clonotype was seen many times. CDR3 bases: TGTGCCAGCAGTTACGGGACTAACTATGGCTACACCTTC. Translated, it gives CASSYGTNYGYTF. The rearrangement links TRBV6-2 or TRBV6-3 to TRBJ1-2, with D uncertain. Trimming took off 2 bases at V and 0 bases at J, with 4 bases between the two ends. The CDR3 length is 13 residues. CDR1 is MNHEY, CDR2 SVGEGT, per germline.

This clonotype turned up a few times. The genes are TRBV27 and TRBJ2-7; TRBD2 is a possible D gene (6 bases). There are 15 residues in the CDR3. V was trimmed by 2 bases and J by 5 bases, leaving 16 bases between them. From germline, CDR1 is MNHEY and CDR2 SMNVEV (reference sequence). The DNA for the CDR3 is TGTGCCAGCAGTTTAGAAGTCGGGGGAGCCCACGAGCAGTACTTC. Its translation is CASSLEVGGAHEQYF.

In the case of this clonotype: A read error may explain this, as a much larger clone is one base away. The V gene is TRBV6-2 or TRBV6-3, the J gene TRBJ1-1; no definite D call. Germline V gene lookup returns CDR1 MNHEY and CDR2 SVGEGT. The CDR3 sequence is 12 residues long. V was shortened by 2 bases and J by 5 bases, with 6 bases between the two germline ends. Here the CDR3 DNA reads TGTGCCAGCAGTTACGGTAAAACTGAAGCTTTCTTT. It is translated as CASSYGKTEAFF.

This chain's CDR3 is CASSRINEQFF. The CDR3 DNA reads TGTGCCAGCAGTAGGATCAATGAGCAGTTCTTC. V gene TRBV6-2 or TRBV6-3 combines with J gene TRBJ2-1; D is ambiguous. Germline CDR1 MNHEY, CDR2 SVGEGT. The V end was cut by 5 bases, the J end by 6 bases, with 5 bases between. The CDR3 is 11 residues long.

The chain is built from TRBV6-1 and TRBJ2-1; 7 bases line up with TRBD2. This CDR3 comprises 13 residues. The ends lost 10 bases at V and 9 bases at J; junction bases unmatched: 12. From germline, CDR1 is MNHNS and CDR2 SASEGT. CDR3 in amino acids: CATTTSLGGEQFF. Here the CDR3 DNA reads TGTGCCACCACGACTAGCCTGGGTGGTGAGCAGTTCTTC.

This clonotype showed up many times. The chain recombines TRBV12-3 or TRBV12-4 with TRBJ2-3; 8 nucleotides align to TRBD1. J lost 7 bases, V lost 7 bases, and 10 bases had no gene match. CDR3 length: 14 amino acids. In DNA, the CDR3 is TGTGCCAGCACCCCGGACAGGGTGAGAAATACGCAGTATTTT. Amino acids: CASTPDRVRNTQYF.

This clonotype was seen once. The chain links TRBV13 to TRBJ2-2, with unresolved D. This CDR3 comprises 12 residues. Deletions cut 5 bases from V and 6 bases from J, with 7 bases between. Germline CDR1 reads PRHDT; CDR2 reads FYEKMQ (reference sequence). The CDR3 DNA follows: TGTGCCAGCAGCCAAATCGCCGGGGAGCTGTTTTTT. Protein: CASSQIAGELFF.

There are a few counts of this clonotype. The chain uses TRBV12-3 or TRBV12-4 and TRBJ2-1; 7 nucleotides align to TRBD1. V trimming: 1 base; J trimming: 5 bases; junction bases outside the gene matches: 8. This CDR3 has 16 amino acids. Written as DNA, the CDR3 is TGTGCCAGCAGTTTAGGGGGACAGTGGGCGAACAATGAGCAGTTCTTC. As protein: CASSLGGQWANNEQFF.

This clonotype came up many times. The chain combines TRBV27 with TRBJ1-5; D unresolved. The V end lost 3 bases, the J end lost 0 bases, and 12 bases lay between the germline ends. CDR3 length: 16 amino acids. The germline CDR1 and CDR2 sequences are MNHEY and SMNVEV (reference sequence). The CDR3 bases are TGTGCCAGCAGTTTCTCCCCGGCATATAGCAATCAGCCCCAGCATTTT. Its translation is CASSFSPAYSNQPQHF.

In this sample, this clonotype turned up a few times. The rearrangement joins TRBV7-2 to TRBJ2-5; 8 bases fit TRBD2. The CDR3 sequence is 14 residues long. V shed 2 bases, J shed 12 bases, and the junction held 11 bases outside the gene matches. Germline CDR1 SGHTA, CDR2 FQGNSA. The CDR3 protein is CASSLNLAGPPEYF. For the CDR3, the DNA is TGTGCCAGCAGCTTAAACCTAGCGGGCCCCCCCGAGTACTTC.

In its sample, this clonotype was seen many times. The chain carries TRBV2 and TRBJ2-3, with no clear D. This CDR3 has 15 residues. V lost 4 bases, J lost 4 bases, and 15 bases lay in between. The germline CDR1 and CDR2 sequences are SNHLY and FYNNEI. CDR3 residues: CASSGAETLADTQYF. CDR3 in DNA: TGTGCCAGCAGTGGTGCAGAAACGCTGGCAGATACGCAGTATTTT. The whole variable domain, filled in from reference TRBV2 and TRBJ2-3, reads EPEVTQTPSHQVTQMGQEVILRCVPISNHLYFYWYRQILGQKVEFLVSFYNNEISEKSEIFDDQFSVERPDGSNFTLKIRSTKLEDSAMYFCASSGAETLADTQYFGPGTRLTVL.

This clonotype was detected only a few times. The genes are TRBV20-1 and TRBJ1-3; D unresolved. In germline, CDR1 is DFQATT, CDR2 SNEGSKA (reference sequence). This CDR3 is built from 11 residues. The ends were cut back, 3 bases at V and 4 bases at J, with 4 bases in the middle. Here the CDR3 DNA reads TGCAGTGCTAGCCCAGGAAACACCATATATTTT. Its translation is CSASPGNTIYF.

The table lists this clonotype with many counts. One junction end disagrees with the germline gene, perhaps due to a read error. The rearrangement uses TRBV12-3 or TRBV12-4 and TRBJ2-3; TRBD2 matches at 10 bases. The CDR3 runs to 14 residues. The CDR3 loop is CASRLAGGRDTQYF. CDR3 sequence (DNA): TGTGCCAGCAGATTAGCGGGGGGCAGGGATACGCAGTATTTT.

This clonotype was picked up many times. This chain links TRBV6-5 with TRBJ1-1; D uncertain. The CDR3 extends over 15 amino acids. Trimming pared 0 bases from V and 1 base from J, leaving 9 bases between. Germline V gene sequence: CDR1 MNHEY, CDR2 SVGAGI. In nucleotides, the CDR3 is TGTGCCAGCAGTTACTCACCCAGTGAGAACACTGAAGCTTTCTTT. Protein: CASSYSPSENTEAFF.

The chain joins TRBV6-2 or TRBV6-3 to TRBJ2-7; the D is unclear. The CDR3 spans 16 residues. Trimming took off 8 bases at V and 2 bases at J, with 22 bases between the two ends. The germline V gene has CDR1 MNHEY and CDR2 SVGEGT. The CDR3 coding sequence is TGTGCCAGCGCCAGTAGCAAGGGTCTGAACGCCTACGAGCAGTACTTC. This translates into CASASSKGLNAYEQYF.

This clonotype was observed at least ten times. J is TRBJ1-6 and V is TRBV27; D is ambiguous. CDR1 and CDR2 (germline): MNHEY, SMNVEV (reference sequence). The CDR3 length is 16 residues. V shed 2 bases and J shed 4 bases, with 12 bases lying between them. For the CDR3, the DNA is TGTGCCAGCAGTTTAGGATCCTCGCTTTATAATTCACCCCTCCACTTT. Its translation: CASSLGSSLYNSPLHF.

This clonotype was found many times. The chain carries TRBV15 and TRBJ2-2; D possibly uses TRBD1 or TRBD2 (5 bases each). CDR1 and CDR2 (germline): LNHNV, YYDKDF (reference sequence). This CDR3 has 14 residues. Trimming shortened V by 3 bases and J by 6 bases, and 11 bases separated the two germline ends. The DNA for the CDR3 is TGTGCCACCAGCAGGGTCTTGGGGGCCGGGGAGCTGTTTTTT. Protein sequence: CATSRVLGAGELFF.

This clonotype has at least ten counts. The chain combines TRBV20-1 with TRBJ2-1; possible D gene TRBD2, 5 bases. The germline CDR1 and CDR2 sequences are DFQATT and SNEGSKA (reference sequence). This CDR3 region has 13 residues. The V end lost 3 bases, the J end lost 8 bases, and 14 bases lay between the germline ends. CDR3 protein: CSASLLGPDEQFF. Here the CDR3 DNA reads TGCAGTGCTAGTCTACTAGGCCCCGATGAGCAGTTCTTC.

This clonotype showed up many times. The chain combines TRBV5-1 with TRBJ1-3, with a possible D match to TRBD1 (6 bases). Per germline, CDR1 SGHRS and CDR2 YFSETQ. This CDR3 spans 15 amino acids. V was clipped by 1 base and J by 3 bases, with 11 bases between them. This CDR3 reads CASSLKQGIGNTIYF. Here the CDR3 DNA reads TGCGCCAGCAGCTTGAAACAGGGCATTGGAAACACCATATATTTT.

J is TRBJ1-1 and V is TRBV5-1, with a weak D call TRBD1 (6 bases). V lost 5 bases to trimming and J lost 5 bases, with 16 bases between them. The CDR3 runs to 14 residues. Germline-derived CDR1 and CDR2 are SGHRS and YFSETQ. The CDR3 DNA reads as TGCGCCAGCAGTCAACAGGGCATGGGGACTGAAGCTTTCTTT. This sequence encodes CASSQQGMGTEAFF.

CDR3 loop: CASSRFIWGNTGELFF. CDR3 nucleotide sequence: TGTGCCAGCAGCCGTTTTATTTGGGGAAACACCGGGGAGCTGTTTTTT. This chain uses TRBV7-6 with TRBJ2-2; D not certain. The CDR3 covers 16 residues. Trimming took off 5 bases at V and 2 bases at J, with 15 bases between the two ends. Per germline, CDR1 SGHVS and CDR2 FNYEAQ. The entire variable domain, with the rest obtained from reference TRBV7-6 and TRBJ2-2, is as follows: GAGVSQSPRYKVTKRGQDVALRCDPISGHVSLYWYRQALGQGPEFLTYFNYEAQQDKSGLPNDRFSAERPEGSISTLTIQRTEQRDSAMYRCASSRFIWGNTGELFFGEGSRLTVL.

This clonotype was seen only a few times. V gene TRBV4-1 combines with J gene TRBJ1-2; 8 nucleotides line up with TRBD1. Trimming cost V 0 bases and J 4 bases; bases outside gene matches: 1. Germline CDR1 is MGHRA and CDR2 is YSYEKL. This CDR3 contains 14 residues. CDR3 in DNA: TGCGCCAGCAGCCAAGAAACAGGGGGCTATGGCTACACCTTC. Its protein product is CASSQETGGYGYTF.

The chain links TRBV5-6 to TRBJ1-1; no firm D call. The germline CDR1 and CDR2 sequences are SGHDT and YYEEEE. V lost 1 base to trimming and J lost 4 bases, with 11 bases between them. The CDR3 consists of 14 residues. Written as DNA, the CDR3 is TGTGCCAGCAGCTTGTTTTCGCCGTCCACTGAAGCTTTCTTT. Amino acids: CASSLFSPSTEAFF. Supplemented by reference TRBV5-6 and TRBJ1-1, the full variable domain reads DAGVTQSPTHLIKTRGQQVTLRCSPKSGHDTVSWYQQALGQGPQFIFQYYEEEERQRGNFPDRFSGHQFPNYSSELNVNALLLGDSALYLCASSLFSPSTEAFFGQGTRLTVV.